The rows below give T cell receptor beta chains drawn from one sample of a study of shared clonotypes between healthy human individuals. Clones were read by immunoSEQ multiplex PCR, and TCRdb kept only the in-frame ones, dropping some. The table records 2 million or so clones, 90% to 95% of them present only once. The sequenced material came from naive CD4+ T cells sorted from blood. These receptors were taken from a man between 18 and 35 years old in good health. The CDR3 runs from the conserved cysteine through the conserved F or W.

CDR3aa: CASSVGLGTEAFF
v_gene: TRBV2

CDR3aa: CAWSVQENTEAFF
v_gene: TRBV30

CDR3aa: CASSTTASQETQYF
v_gene: TRBV5-1

CDR3aa: CASSLGERGTQYF
v_gene: TRBV7-7

CDR3aa: CAWSVGQSSNQPQHF
v_gene: TRBV30

CDR3aa: CASSPDWNQPQHF
v_gene: TRBV5-4

CDR3aa: CASSLSGPSLYGYTF
v_gene: TRBV7-2

CDR3aa: CSVDGQGMNTEAFF
v_gene: TRBV29-1

CDR3aa: CASSERPTGERNQPQHF
v_gene: TRBV6-1

CDR3aa: CAISPMEGPRETQYF
v_gene: TRBV10-3

CDR3aa: CAFSRPEHEQYF
v_gene: TRBV30

CDR3aa: CATSWSWGNQPQHF
v_gene: TRBV15

CDR3aa: CASSLSGSGNTIYF
v_gene: TRBV27

CDR3aa: CASSPGSGVKYEQYF
v_gene: TRBV4-1

CDR3aa: CASSVAGWQGKLFF
v_gene: TRBV9

CDR3aa: CASSLDSANTGELFF
v_gene: TRBV7-2

CDR3aa: CASRAGGINEQYF
v_gene: TRBV6-5

CDR3aa: CASPRGTEAFF
v_gene: TRBV28

CDR3aa: CASSPRQGAFTEAFF
v_gene: TRBV27

CDR3aa: CASSLTGYEQYF
v_gene: TRBV28

CDR3aa: CASSLDRETQYF
v_gene: TRBV5-1

CDR3aa: CASNRGGNQPQHF
v_gene: TRBV28

CDR3aa: CASSPGRGMNTEAFF
v_gene: TRBV5-1

CDR3aa: CASSQTTEAFF
v_gene: TRBV6-5

CDR3aa: CATRYWPGQPQHF
v_gene: TRBV19

CDR3aa: CASSATSGSSYEQYF
v_gene: TRBV9

CDR3aa: CAISWELLAAQYF
v_gene: TRBV10-3

CDR3aa: CASATSRGANTEAFF
v_gene: TRBV11-2

CDR3aa: CASSLYRTASTDTQYF
v_gene: TRBV11-2

CDR3aa: CASADSGRGGELFF
v_gene: TRBV7-9

CDR3aa: CASSWDGETNEKLFF
v_gene: TRBV5-1

CDR3aa: CSVEDSPSEYNEQFF
v_gene: TRBV29-1

CDR3aa: CASSSGLGPETQYF
v_gene: TRBV7-2

CDR3aa: CASSGDSQGTQYF
v_gene: TRBV7-7